This TCR beta chain emerged from a study of blood T cell repertoires in COVID-19. Study-level information: T cells, B-cell-depleted T cells, or PBMCs provided the cDNA or gDNA that served as material.

Here immunoSEQ multiplex PCR was the method, and the copy in TCRdb shows in-frame clones only, minus some. The sample shows 80,000 to 95,000 clones, 60% to 85% of them seen only once. This TCR was recovered from a woman aged 80 or over with acute or convalescent COVID-19. The source material was peripheral blood.

CDR3 nucleotide sequence: TGTGCCAGCGGGGGACAGGGGGTCTCTGGAAACACCATATATTTT. Encoded protein: CASGGQGVSGNTIYF. The chain links TRBV14 to TRBJ1-3; the match to TRBD1 covers 11 bases. V lost 8 bases and J lost 0; bases outside the gene matches: 3. CDR1 is SGHDN, CDR2 FVKESK, per germline. The CDR3 has 15 residues.